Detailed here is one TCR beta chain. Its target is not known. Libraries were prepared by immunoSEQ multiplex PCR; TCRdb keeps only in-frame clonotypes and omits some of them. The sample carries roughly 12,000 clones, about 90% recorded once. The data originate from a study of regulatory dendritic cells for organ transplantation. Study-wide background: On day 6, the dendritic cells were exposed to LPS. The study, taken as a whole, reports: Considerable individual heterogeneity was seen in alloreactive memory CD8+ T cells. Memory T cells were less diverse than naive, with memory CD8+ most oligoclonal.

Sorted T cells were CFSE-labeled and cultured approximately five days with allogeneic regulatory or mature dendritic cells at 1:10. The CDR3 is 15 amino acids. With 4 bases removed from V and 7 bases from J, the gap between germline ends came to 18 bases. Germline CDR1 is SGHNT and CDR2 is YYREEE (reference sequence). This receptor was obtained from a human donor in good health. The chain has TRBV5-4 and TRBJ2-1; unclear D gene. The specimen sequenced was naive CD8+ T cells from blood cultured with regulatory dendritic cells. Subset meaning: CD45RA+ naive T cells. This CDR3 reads CASSQVGVRKNEQFF. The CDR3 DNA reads TGTGCCAGCAGCCAGGTGGGCGTCCGGAAGAATGAGCAGTTCTTC.